This T cell receptor beta chain comes out of a study of CD8 T cells in Susac syndrome. The study's findings and limits: It was acknowledged in the study that the number of individuals who were included in its TCR sequencing and HLA analysis was relatively small.

RNA, at roughly 0.5 to 1 ug, was reverse transcribed with random hexamers. Multiplex PCR with immunoSEQ amplified the TCR beta CDR3 across 54 Vbeta and 13 Jbeta. TCRdb independently ran MiXCR on the immunoSEQ multiplex PCR reads; one entry per CDR3 protein. The data show around 170,000 distinct CDR3 sequences, 85% to 95% seen once. Notes on this clonotype: What it binds is unknown.

The authors negatively isolated CD8+ and CD4+ T cells and FACS-enriched TEMRA cells. Per the germline V gene, CDR1 is ENHRY and CDR2 is SYGVKD. The V end lost 1 base, the J end lost 5 bases, and 14 bases lay between the germline ends. The length of the CDR3 is 15 residues. The sample consisted of CD8+ T cells from PBMCs. The V call is TRBV10-3, the J call TRBJ2-5; TRBD1 might be the D (5 bases). The origin of this receptor is a human donor with multiple sclerosis. The CDR3 sequence: CAISEFREGAETQYF. The CDR3, as DNA: TGTGCCATCAGTGAGTTCAGGGAAGGTGCGGAGACCCAGTACTTC.